The 25 T cell receptor beta chains listed next were all sequenced from one sample in a study of cytomegalovirus exposure and HLA in healthy donors. 13 Jbeta primers and 60 Vbeta primers were used for the PCR. Repertoires were generated with immunoSEQ multiplex PCR, while TCRdb's copy carries only in-frame clones and drops some. This table holds roughly 230,000 clones, approximately 91% found once. The specimen sequenced was PBMCs. These receptors all come from a girl aged 2 to 10 in good health and CMV-seronegative.

The rearrangement uses TRBV11-2 and TRBJ2-1; 10 bases fit TRBD2. V lost 1 base to trimming and J lost 4 bases; unmatched junction nucleotides: 4. Per germline, CDR1 SGHAT and CDR2 FQNNGV. The CDR3 contains 16 residues. This CDR3 reads CASSLGGLAVYNEQFF. The CDR3, as DNA: TGTGCCAGCAGCTTAGGCGGACTAGCGGTTTACAATGAGCAGTTCTTC.

CDR3 protein: CASSDSLGNQPQHF. The CDR3 DNA follows: TGTGCCAGTAGCGACAGTCTGGGCAATCAGCCCCAGCATTTT. The chain recombines TRBV19 with TRBJ1-5; TRBD1 is a possible D gene (5 bases). Germline assignment: CDR1 LNHDA and CDR2 SQIVND (reference sequence). V shed 6 bases and J shed 2 bases, with 11 bases lying between them. The CDR3 is 14 residues long.

CDR3 loop: CASRSRPTGNFSYEQYF. Written as DNA, the CDR3 is TGTGCCAGTAGGAGCCGGCCAACAGGAAATTTCTCCTACGAGCAGTACTTC. The chain uses TRBV19 and TRBJ2-7; D is possibly TRBD1 (5 bases). The ends were cut back, 6 bases at V and 0 bases at J, with 21 bases in the middle. Germline CDR1 is LNHDA and CDR2 is SQIVND (reference sequence). CDR3 length: 17 residues.

The gene calls are TRBV7-2 and TRBJ2-7; TRBD2 matches at 9 bases. V dropped 3 bases and J dropped 3; count of bases not matched to a gene: 0. CDR1 is SGHTA, CDR2 FQGNSA, per germline. This CDR3 has 13 residues. Here the CDR3 reads CASSLTSGYEQYF. CDR3 nucleotide sequence: TGTGCCAGCAGCTTGACTAGCGGCTACGAGCAGTACTTC.

This clone was observed once. The rearrangement joins TRBV7-7 to TRBJ1-1; D is unclear. This CDR3 has 17 residues. Germline assignment: CDR1 SSHAT and CDR2 FNYEAQ (reference sequence). The V gene lost 5 bases and the J gene lost 3 bases, with 22 bases spanning the gap. CDR3 coding DNA: TGTGCCAGCAGCCCCCCGGTTCACGACCTCGGGTACACTGAAGCTTTCTTT. This translates into CASSPPVHDLGYTEAFF.

The chain combines TRBV19 with TRBJ1-5, with D perhaps TRBD1 (6 bases). The CDR3 extends over 15 amino acids. CDR1 and CDR2 (germline): LNHDA, SQIVND (reference sequence). Trimming took 3 bases from V and 1 from J, leaving 10 bases between them. This chain's CDR3 is CASSINRDSNQPQHF. The CDR3 region has the DNA TGTGCCAGTAGTATCAACAGGGACAGCAATCAGCCCCAGCATTTT. Variable domain in full (rest from reference TRBV19 and TRBJ1-5): DGGITQSPKYLFRKEGQNVTLSCEQNLNHDAMYWYRQDPGQGLRLIYYSQIVNDFQKGDIAEGYSVSREKKESFPLTVTSAQKNPTAFYLCASSINRDSNQPQHFGDGTRLSIL.

The chain recombines TRBV7-9 with TRBJ1-1; D ambiguous. This CDR3 region has 13 residues. Germline loops: CDR1 SEHNR, CDR2 FQNEAQ (reference sequence). V shed 2 bases and J shed 6 bases, with 10 bases lying between them. CDR3: CASSLYRFAEAFF. The CDR3 DNA reads TGTGCCAGCAGCTTATACCGGTTCGCTGAAGCTTTCTTT.

The chain combines TRBV4-1 with TRBJ2-3, with 7 nucleotides matching TRBD2. CDR3 length equals 17 residues. Trimming removed 3 bases from V and 1 base from J; junction bases left unmatched: 10. Germline assignment: CDR1 MGHRA and CDR2 YSYEKL. The CDR3 protein is CASSQTPGLAGTDTQYF. In DNA, the CDR3 is TGCGCCAGCAGCCAGACCCCGGGGCTAGCGGGCACAGATACGCAGTATTTT.

This clone was recorded once. CDR3 residues: CASSLLQAYEQYF. The CDR3 nucleotides read TGTGCCAGCAGCTTACTCCAGGCCTACGAGCAGTACTTC. This rearrangement joins TRBV7-9 to TRBJ2-7; D is unclear. This CDR3 has 13 amino acids. Germline V gene sequence: CDR1 SEHNR, CDR2 FQNEAQ (reference sequence). V lost 2 bases, J lost 2 bases, and 7 bases lay in between.

The chain links TRBV2 to TRBJ2-5; 9 nucleotides align to TRBD1. The J segment lost 5 bases and the V segment lost 10 bases, leaving 5 bases of the junction unmatched. This CDR3 is built from 12 residues. Germline V gene lookup returns CDR1 SNHLY and CDR2 FYNNEI. The chain's CDR3 is CATGTGRETQYF. The DNA of the CDR3 is TGTGCCACCGGGACAGGGCGCGAGACCCAGTACTTC.

The gene calls are TRBV11-1 and TRBJ2-3; 7 bases are shared with TRBD1. Germline V gives CDR1 SGHAT, CDR2 FQDESV (reference sequence). V shed 5 bases and J 4 bases; nucleotides not matched to a gene: 15. The CDR3 is made up of 17 amino acids. DNA of the CDR3: TGTGCCAGCAGCACCCAGAACCAGGGGGTTCTGCCAGATACGCAGTATTTT. It yields the protein CASSTQNQGVLPDTQYF. The whole variable domain, remainder taken from reference TRBV11-1 and TRBJ2-3, is EAEVAQSPRYKITEKSQAVAFWCDPISGHATLYWYRQILGQGPELLVQFQDESVVDDSQLPKDRFSAERLKGVDSTLKIQPAELGDSAMYLCASSTQNQGVLPDTQYFGPGTRLTVL.

The genes are TRBV5-5 and TRBJ1-1, with TRBD1 matching over 8 bases. The CDR3 is 16 amino acids. Germline V gene data show CDR1 as SGHKS and CDR2 as YYEKEE (reference sequence). V trimming: 0 bases; J trimming: 2 bases; junction bases outside the gene matches: 6. The CDR3 loop is CASSLEAGGRNTEAFF. In DNA form, the CDR3 reads TGTGCCAGCAGCTTGGAGGCAGGGGGCCGTAACACTGAAGCTTTCTTT.

V gene TRBV19 combines with J gene TRBJ2-3, with TRBD2 identical over 7 bases. V shed 3 bases, J shed 2 bases, and the junction held 5 bases outside the gene matches. CDR3 length equals 15 residues. Germline CDR1 reads LNHDA; CDR2 reads SQIVND (reference sequence). The CDR3 protein is CASSITAGNTDTQYF. CDR3 coding DNA: TGTGCCAGTAGTATTACAGCGGGGAACACAGATACGCAGTATTTT.

DNA of the CDR3: TGCGCCAGCAGCCCCTACAAGTGGGGGCCAGGGTCGGGCTACGAGCAGTACTTC. It yields the protein CASSPYKWGPGSGYEQYF. The genes are TRBV4-1 and TRBJ2-7, with D perhaps TRBD1 (6 bases). Germline-derived CDR1 and CDR2 are MGHRA and YSYEKL. Trimming shortened V by 4 bases and J by 3 bases, and 25 bases separated the two germline ends. The CDR3 spans 18 residues.

This clone came up once. V is TRBV27 and J is TRBJ2-5, with D maybe TRBD2 (6 bases). The CDR3 consists of 14 residues. Germline V gene sequence: CDR1 MNHEY, CDR2 SMNVEV (reference sequence). Deletions cut 2 bases from V and 5 bases from J, with 12 bases between. The DNA of the CDR3 is TGTGCCAGCAGTTTAGTGGGACTTGGGGAGACCCAGTACTTC. It is translated as CASSLVGLGETQYF.

The gene calls are TRBV7-2 and TRBJ2-5; D unresolved. The V gene's germline CDR1 is SGHTA and CDR2 FQGNSA. This CDR3 spans 13 amino acids. Trimming pared 5 bases from V and 2 bases from J, leaving 9 bases between. CDR3 DNA sequence: TGTGCCAGCAGCCCACCAGTTCAAGAGACCCAGTACTTC. Protein sequence: CASSPPVQETQYF.

In DNA form, the CDR3 reads TGCGCCAGCAGCTTGAGCAGCGGAAACTATGGCTACACCTTC. Translated: CASSLSSGNYGYTF. The J gene is TRBJ1-2, the V gene TRBV5-1; D gene uncertain. Germline CDR1 and CDR2: SGHRS and YFSETQ. CDR3 length equals 14 residues. V lost 1 base to trimming and J lost 2 bases, with 9 bases between them.

The chain employs TRBV5-6 and TRBJ2-7; D is possibly TRBD2 (5 bases). The CDR3 has 16 residues. CDR1 and CDR2 (germline): SGHDT, YYEEEE. V was pared by 4 bases and J by 4 bases, with 21 bases between. CDR3 sequence reads: CASSALAGTRYYEQYF. DNA of the CDR3: TGTGCCAGCAGCGCCCTAGCCGGTACTCGATATTACGAGCAGTACTTC.

This chain links TRBV21-1 with TRBJ1-1. TRBV21-1 is tagged as a pseudogene. The CDR3 sequence is 10 residues long. The CDR3 is CASSKVEAFF. The CDR3 region has the DNA TGTGCCAGCAGTAAAGTAGAAGCTTTCTTT.

V usage is TRBV15 and J usage is TRBJ1-2; the match to TRBD1 covers 7 bases. The V and J ends lost 7 bases and 5 bases, in that order; junction bases with no gene match: 7. The germline CDR1 and CDR2 sequences are LNHNV and YYDKDF (reference sequence). The CDR3 totals 13 residues. The CDR3 nucleotides are TGTGCCACCAAACCGGGACAGCATTATGGCTACACCTTC. It is translated as CATKPGQHYGYTF.

The chain uses TRBV7-8 and TRBJ2-7; no clear D gene. The ends were cut back, 1 base at V and 2 bases at J, with 15 bases in the middle. This CDR3 spans 16 amino acids. CDR1 and CDR2 (germline): SGHVS, FQNEAQ. CDR3 amino acids: CASSLGAALSTYEQYF. CDR3 nucleotide sequence: TGTGCCAGCAGCTTAGGTGCGGCCCTTTCAACCTACGAGCAGTACTTC.

This chain links TRBV14 with TRBJ2-7; the match to TRBD1 covers 10 bases. The CDR3 spans 13 residues. The V gene end was trimmed by 4 bases and the J gene end by 5 bases; junction bases not matched to a gene: 2. Germline CDR1 is SGHDN and CDR2 is FVKESK. CDR3 sequence: CASSRDRGNEQYF. CDR3 in DNA: TGTGCCAGCAGCCGGGACAGGGGAAACGAGCAGTACTTC.

V and J are TRBV7-9 and TRBJ1-2, with D uncertain. The V gene lost 5 bases and the J gene lost 6 bases, with 16 bases spanning the gap. CDR1 and CDR2 (germline): SEHNR, FQNEAQ (reference sequence). CDR3 length: 14 amino acids. The CDR3 nucleotides are TGTGCCAGCAGCCGAGCAAACGCCCCGAATGGCTACACCTTC. Encoded protein: CASSRANAPNGYTF.

The chain employs TRBV27 and TRBJ2-3; the D gene is possibly TRBD1 (5 bases). Germline loops: CDR1 MNHEY, CDR2 SMNVEV (reference sequence). CDR3 length: 12 residues. V was clipped by 5 bases and J by 5 bases, with 8 bases between them. CDR3 protein: CASSGAQDTQYF. The CDR3 coding sequence is TGTGCCAGCAGTGGGGCACAAGATACGCAGTATTTT.

The genes are TRBV30 and TRBJ1-4, with TRBD1 as a possible D gene (5 bases). Germline CDR1 reads GTSNPN; CDR2 reads SVGIG (reference sequence). Trimming removed 0 bases from V and 0 bases from J, with 14 bases in between. There are 17 residues in the CDR3. The CDR3 here is CAWSVGGSGPTNEKLFF. As DNA, the CDR3 is TGTGCCTGGAGTGTAGGAGGGTCGGGGCCAACTAATGAAAAACTGTTTTTT. The variable domain in full, with the rest retrieved from reference TRBV30 and TRBJ1-4, is SQTIHQWPATLVQPVGSPLSLECTVEGTSNPNLYWYRQAAGRGLQLLFYSVGIGQISSEVPQNLSASRPQDRQFILSSKKLLLSDSGFYLCAWSVGGSGPTNEKLFFGSGTQLSVL.